This T cell receptor beta chain was obtained from a study of resident and recirculating memory T cells in vitiligo. Profiling relied on immunoSEQ multiplex PCR, and the TCRdb table lists in-frame clones only, not all of them. The data hold tens of thousands of clones, with about nine tenths observed a single time. General study findings and limits: Non-conserved TCRs across sites and patients suggested distinct clones per lesion.

V was trimmed by 3 bases and J by 2 bases, leaving 11 bases between them. Germline assignment: CDR1 MDHEN and CDR2 SYDVKM. The CDR3 extends over 15 amino acids. Note on this clone: The target antigen is unknown.

Specimen: blood. The TCR was taken from a male donor with vitiligo. The chain has TRBV28 and TRBJ1-5; weak D call: TRBD1 (6 bases). CDR3 sequence (DNA): TGTGCCAGCAGTTTTCCCAGGGGAGGCAATCAGCCCCAGCATTTT. It yields the protein CASSFPRGGNQPQHF.